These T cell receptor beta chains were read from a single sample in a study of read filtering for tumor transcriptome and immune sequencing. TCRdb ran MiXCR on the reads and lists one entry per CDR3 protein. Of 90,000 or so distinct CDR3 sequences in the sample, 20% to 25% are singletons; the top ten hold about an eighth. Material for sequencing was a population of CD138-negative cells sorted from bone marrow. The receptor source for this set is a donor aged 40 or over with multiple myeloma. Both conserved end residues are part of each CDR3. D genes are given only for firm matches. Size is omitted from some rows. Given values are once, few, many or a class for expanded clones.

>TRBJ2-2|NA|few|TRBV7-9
CASSLAVSHGELFF
TGTGCCAGCAGCTTAGCGGTCAGCCACGGGGAGCTGTTTTTT
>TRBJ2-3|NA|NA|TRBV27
CASSLIVSDTQYF
TGTGCCAGCAGTCTTATAGTTTCCGATACGCAGTATTTT
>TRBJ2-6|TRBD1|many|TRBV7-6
CASSLRTGAGANVLTF
TGTGCCAGCAGCTTAAGGACAGGGGCCGGGGCCAACGTCCTGACTTTC
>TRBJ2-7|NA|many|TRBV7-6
CASSLGRNPYEQYF
TGTGCCAGCAGCTTAGGGCGGAACCCCTACGAGCAGTACTTC
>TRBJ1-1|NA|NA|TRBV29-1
CSVIERGMNTEAFF
TGCAGCGTCATTGAAAGAGGGATGAACACTGAAGCTTTCTTT
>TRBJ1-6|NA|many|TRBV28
CASSLEPLSYNSPLHF
TGTGCCAGCAGTTTAGAGCCCCTCTCCTATAATTCACCCCTCCACTTT
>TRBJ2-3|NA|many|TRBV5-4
CASSRADSTDTQYF
TGTGCCAGCAGCAGGGCAGACTCCACAGATACGCAGTATTTT
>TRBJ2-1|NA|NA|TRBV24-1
CATSGLRRGDNNERFF
TGTGCCACCAGTGGTTTGCGTAGGGGTGACAACAATGAGCGGTTCTTC
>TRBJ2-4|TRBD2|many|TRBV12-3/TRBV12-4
CASSPASGIAKNIQYF
TGTGCCAGCAGCCCTGCTAGCGGAATAGCCAAAAACATTCAGTACTTC
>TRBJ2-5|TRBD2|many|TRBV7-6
CASSLETGGTETQYF
TGTGCCAGCAGCTTAGAAACGGGGGGGACAGAGACCCAGTACTTC
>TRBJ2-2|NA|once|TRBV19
CASSVQGGTGELFF
TGTGCCAGTAGTGTTCAGGGTGGGACCGGGGAGCTGTTTTTT
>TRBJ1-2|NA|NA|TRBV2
CASSGTAEYGYTF
TGTGCCAGCAGTGGGACGGCGGAATATGGCTACACCTTC
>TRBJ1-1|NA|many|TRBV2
CASTQDGNTEAFF
TGTGCCAGCACACAGGACGGGAACACTGAAGCTTTCTTT
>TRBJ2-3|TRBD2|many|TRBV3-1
CASSQDRGSYRHTQYF
TGTGCCAGCAGCCAAGATCGCGGGAGTTATCGGCATACGCAGTATTTT
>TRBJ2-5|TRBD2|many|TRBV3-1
CASSRLMVAGGPRETQYF
TGTGCCAGCAGCCGCCTCATGGTAGCGGGGGGGCCCCGTGAGACCCAGTACTTC
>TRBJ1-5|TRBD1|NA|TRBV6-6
CASSESGGRDNQPQHF
TGTGCCAGCAGTGAGTCAGGGGGCCGAGACAATCAGCCCCAGCATTTT
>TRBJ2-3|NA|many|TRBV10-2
CASVRGVGTDTQYF
TGCGCCAGCGTCAGGGGGGTGGGCACAGATACGCAGTATTTT
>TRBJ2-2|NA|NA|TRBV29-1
CSVAPKGVDTGELFF
TGCAGCGTTGCGCCCAAAGGGGTGGACACCGGGGAGCTGTTTTTT
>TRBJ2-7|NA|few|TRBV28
CASSLSIRRATYEQYF
TGTGCCAGCAGTTTATCGATTAGGCGGGCCACCTACGAGCAGTACTTC
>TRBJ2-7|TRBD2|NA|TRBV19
CASSRAFLGTSGPYEQYF
TGTGCCAGTAGTCGCGCCTTCCTGGGGACTAGCGGGCCCTACGAGCAGTACTTC
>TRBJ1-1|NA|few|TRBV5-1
CASSLWGTDVNEAFF
TGCGCCAGCAGCTTGTGGGGGACGGATGTAAATGAAGCTTTCTTT
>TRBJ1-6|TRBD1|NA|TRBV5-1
CASSMGQSTYNSPLHF
TGCGCCAGCAGTATGGGACAGTCGACCTATAATTCACCCCTCCACTTT
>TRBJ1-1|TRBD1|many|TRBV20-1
CSARYGTGMNTEAFF
TGCAGTGCTAGGTACGGGACAGGAATGAACACTGAAGCTTTCTTT
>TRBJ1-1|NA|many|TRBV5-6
CASSSLMTGNTEAFF
TGTGCCAGCAGCTCCCTAATGACAGGGAACACTGAAGCTTTCTTT
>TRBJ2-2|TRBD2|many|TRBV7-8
CASSGSGLAGANTGELFF
TGTGCCAGCAGCGGCTCGGGACTAGCGGGGGCGAACACCGGGGAGCTGTTTTTT
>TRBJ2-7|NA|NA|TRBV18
CASSASQGYEQYF
TGTGCCAGCTCAGCTTCTCAGGGGTACGAGCAGTACTTC
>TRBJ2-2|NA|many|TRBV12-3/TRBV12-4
CASTPAGELFF
TGTGCCAGCACTCCCGCCGGGGAGCTGTTTTTT
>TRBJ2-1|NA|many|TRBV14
CASSRWVQGVNEQFF
TGTGCCAGCAGTCGTTGGGTACAGGGCGTGAATGAGCAGTTCTTC
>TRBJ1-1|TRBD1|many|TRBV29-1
CSVPGGHGNEAFF
TGCAGCGTCCCAGGGGGCCATGGAAATGAAGCTTTCTTT
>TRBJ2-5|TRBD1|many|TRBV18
CASSPVGQDLQETQYF
TGTGCCAGCTCACCAGTTGGACAGGATCTCCAAGAGACCCAGTACTTC
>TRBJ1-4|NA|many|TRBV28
CASSLSGKDPKLFF
TGTGCCAGCAGTTTAAGTGGCAAAGACCCAAAACTGTTTTTT
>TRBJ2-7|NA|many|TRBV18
CASSPFRAASVEHYEQYF
TGTGCCAGCTCACCATTCCGTGCCGCTAGCGTGGAACACTACGAGCAGTACTTC
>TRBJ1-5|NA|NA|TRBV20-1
CSVPLRQPNQPQHF
TGCAGTGTCCCGCTAAGACAGCCAAATCAGCCCCAGCATTTT
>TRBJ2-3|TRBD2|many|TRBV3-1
CASSQASSGSDTQYF
TGTGCCAGCAGCCAAGCCTCTAGCGGATCAGATACGCAGTATTTT
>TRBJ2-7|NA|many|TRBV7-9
CASSSKGPYEQYF
TGTGCCAGCAGCTCCAAGGGGCCCTACGAGCAGTACTTC
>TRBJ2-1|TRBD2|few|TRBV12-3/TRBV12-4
CASSLGGGPLNEQFF
TGTGCCAGCAGTTTGGGCGGGGGGCCTTTGAATGAGCAGTTCTTC
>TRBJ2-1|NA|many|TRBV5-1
CASSPSGGHPYNEQFF
TGCGCCAGCAGCCCCTCCGGTGGACACCCCTACAATGAGCAGTTCTTC
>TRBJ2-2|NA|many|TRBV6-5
CASSYLLGGELFF
TGTGCCAGCAGTTACCTCCTAGGCGGGGAGCTGTTTTTT
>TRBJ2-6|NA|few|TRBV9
CASSVVLSGANVLTF
TGTGCCAGCAGCGTAGTCCTTTCTGGGGCCAACGTCCTGACTTTC
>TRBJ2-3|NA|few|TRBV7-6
CASSSNPSDTQYF
TGTGCCAGCAGCTCCAATCCAAGCGATACGCAGTATTTT
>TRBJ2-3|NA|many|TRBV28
CASSSRLGGVGTDTQYF
TGTGCCAGCAGTTCCCGCTTGGGCGGGGTAGGAACAGATACGCAGTATTTT
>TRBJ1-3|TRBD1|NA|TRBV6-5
CASKGTGLWNTIYF
TGTGCCAGCAAAGGGACAGGGCTATGGAACACCATATATTTT
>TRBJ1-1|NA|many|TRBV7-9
CASSLTDTEAFF
TGTGCCAGCAGCTTAACGGACACTGAAGCTTTCTTT
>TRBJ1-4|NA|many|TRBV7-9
CASSPGATNEKLFF
TGTGCCAGCAGCCCGGGGGCAACTAATGAAAAACTGTTTTTT
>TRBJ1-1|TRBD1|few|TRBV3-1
CASSQDLTGLMNTEAFF
TGTGCCAGCAGCCAAGACCTGACAGGGCTTATGAACACTGAAGCTTTCTTT